The TCR beta chain under discussion was sequenced for a study of blood T cell repertoires in COVID-19. Study as a whole: PBMCs, B-cell-depleted T cells, or T cells were the source of the cDNA or gDNA that made up the material.

The authors' processing: Amplification of reference gene primers was used by the study to estimate nucleated cell counts. Produced via immunoSEQ multiplex PCR; TCRdb's table is partial and in-frame only. That table furnishes V, J and clone size, whereas the DNA furnished D and trimming. The table includes hundreds of thousands of clones, around 82% detected once. V was clipped by 4 bases and J by 0 bases; unmatched bases: 4. The CDR3 is 16 amino acids. The germline gives CDR1 SGHRS, CDR2 YFSETQ. The age range of participants was 18 to 89 years, with residence in fewer than 25 US areas. J is TRBJ2-1 and V is TRBV5-1; 10 bases align to TRBD1. The sequenced sample consisted of PBMCs or T cells enriched from blood (not recorded which). The receptor was derived from a woman between 40 and 50 years old who had been exposed to COVID-19. DNA for the CDR3: TGCGCCAGCAGCGTTGGACAGGGGGGCTCCTACAATGAGCAGTTCTTC. This gives the protein CASSVGQGGSYNEQFF. The full variable domain, with the rest looked up from reference TRBV5-1 and TRBJ2-1, is KAGVTQTPRYLIKTRGQQVTLSCSPISGHRSVSWYQQTPGQGLQFLFEYFSETQRNKGNFPGRFSGRQFSNSRSEMNVSTLELGDSALYLCASSVGQGGSYNEQFFGPGTRLTVL.